These T cell receptor beta chains were read from a single sample in a study of T-cell reconstitution after alpha-beta-depleted transplantation in children. In TCRdb, the PCR reads were re-called with MiXCR into one record per CDR3 protein. The sample contains around 580,000 distinct CDR3 sequences, 25% to 30% of which appear only once. The material was PBMCs, obtained before TCRalphabeta/CD19-depleted stem cell transplant. These receptors came from a boy younger than two with Wiskott-Aldrich syndrome, due to receive a stem cell transplant. Both conserved end residues are part of each CDR3. D genes are given only for firm matches. Clone size is given for some rows only: seen once, a few or many times, or a class if the clone is expanded.

TRBJ2-5 few TRBV7-2 . CASSLYYSNQETQYF TGTGCCAGCAGCTTATACTACTCCAACCAAGAGACCCAGTACTTC
TRBJ2-5 . TRBV5-5 . CASSRVAWQETQYF TGTGCCAGCAGCAGGGTAGCGTGGCAAGAGACCCAGTACTTC
TRBJ1-6 few TRBV10-3 TRBD1 CAITPDRNSPLHF TGTGCCATCACTCCGGACAGGAACTCACCCCTCCACTTT
TRBJ2-3 . TRBV18 . CASSPPWDTQYF TGTGCCAGCTCACCACCGTGGGATACGCAGTATTTT
TRBJ2-7 . TRBV7-8 . CASSPRLDLYEQYF TGTGCCAGCAGCCCCAGACTAGATCTCTACGAGCAGTACTTC
TRBJ1-2 . TRBV7-9 . CASSLVVEGYTF TGTGCCAGCAGCTTAGTAGTGGAAGGCTACACCTTC
TRBJ1-4 . TRBV10-3 . CAISEAGEKLFF TGTGCCATCAGTGAAGCGGGGGAAAAACTGTTTTTT
TRBJ2-3 few TRBV4-1 . CASSQAEGWTQYF TGCGCCAGCAGCCAAGCTGAGGGTTGGACGCAGTATTTT
TRBJ1-4 . TRBV20-1 . CSARVYIRIPFNEKLFF TGCAGTGCTAGAGTCTACATACGGATCCCATTTAATGAAAAACTGTTTTTT
TRBJ2-3 few TRBV20-1 . CSAREIWRGSTDTQYF TGCAGTGCTAGAGAGATATGGAGGGGAAGCACAGATACGCAGTATTTT
TRBJ2-1 . TRBV12-3/TRBV12-4 . CASSYLQGPSYNEQFF TGTGCCAGCAGTTACCTTCAAGGGCCCTCCTACAATGAGCAGTTCTTC
TRBJ2-5 few TRBV5-1 TRBD2 CASSPRTSGETQYF TGCGCCAGCAGCCCGAGGACTAGCGGAGAGACCCAGTACTTC
TRBJ1-2 . TRBV20-1 . CSAENGQNYGYTF TGCAGTGCTGAAAACGGACAGAACTATGGCTACACCTTC
TRBJ1-2 few TRBV30 . CAWSGTVNGYTF TGTGCCTGGAGTGGGACAGTGAATGGCTACACCTTC
TRBJ2-1 . TRBV5-1 TRBD1 CASSSRQGSDEQFF TGCGCCAGCAGCTCAAGACAGGGGAGCGATGAGCAGTTCTTC
TRBJ2-3 few TRBV27 TRBD2 CASSLSGRAADTQYF TGTGCCAGCAGTTTATCCGGGAGGGCCGCAGATACGCAGTATTTT
TRBJ1-1 . TRBV20-1 . CSLSREAFF TGCAGCCTGAGTAGGGAAGCTTTCTTT
TRBJ1-2 few TRBV14 . CASSQDLEGSNYGYTF TGTGCCAGCAGCCAAGATTTGGAGGGATCTAACTATGGCTACACCTTC
TRBJ2-1 . TRBV29-1 TRBD1 CSVEGTGIDEQFF TGCAGCGTTGAAGGGACAGGGATTGACGAGCAGTTCTTC
TRBJ1-5 . TRBV20-1 . CSASENSNQPQHF TGCAGTGCTAGTGAAAATAGCAATCAGCCCCAGCATTTT
TRBJ2-1 . TRBV12-3/TRBV12-4 . CASGGGFSYNEQFF TGTGCCAGCGGTGGGGGATTTTCCTACAATGAGCAGTTCTTC
TRBJ2-5 . TRBV4-1 TRBD2 CASSQNPGLAGQETQYF TGCGCCAGCAGCCAGAACCCGGGACTAGCGGGACAAGAGACCCAGTACTTC
TRBJ1-1 many TRBV5-1 TRBD1 CASRGTGGNTEAFF TGCGCCAGCAGGGGGACAGGGGGCAACACTGAAGCTTTCTTT
TRBJ2-5 . TRBV5-1 TRBD2 CASSSSGGYQETQYF TGCGCCAGCAGCTCAAGCGGGGGGTACCAAGAGACCCAGTACTTC
TRBJ2-7 . TRBV15 TRBD1 CATSRVTGTGGIYEQYF TGTGCCACCAGCAGAGTTACCGGGACAGGGGGGATTTACGAGCAGTACTTC
TRBJ2-1 . TRBV6-2/TRBV6-3 . CASSYSWTQFF TGTGCCAGCAGTTACTCCTGGACTCAGTTCTTC
TRBJ2-4 . TRBV19 . CASSIGGLAKNIQYF TGTGCCAGTAGTATTGGGGGTTTAGCCAAAAACATTCAGTACTTC
TRBJ2-1 . TRBV11-2 . CASSLKSKGQGLHNEQFF TGTGCCAGCAGCTTAAAGTCTAAGGGTCAGGGGCTTCACAATGAGCAGTTCTTC
TRBJ1-6 few TRBV20-1 . CSARDRTKSYNSPLHF TGCAGTGCTAGAGATCGGACAAAAAGCTATAATTCACCCCTCCACTTT
TRBJ1-6 . TRBV27 . CASRTRGNSPLHF TGTGCCAGCAGAACCAGGGGTAATTCACCCCTCCACTTT
TRBJ2-5 few TRBV20-1 . CSARRVAQETQYF TGCAGTGCTAGAAGGGTGGCGCAAGAGACCCAGTACTTC
TRBJ2-1 . TRBV24-1 . CATSGGTGDPNEQFF TGTGCCACCAGTGGGGGGACTGGGGATCCCAATGAGCAGTTCTTC
TRBJ2-1 . TRBV9 TRBD2 CASSVAGGQIGEQFF TGTGCCAGCAGCGTAGCGGGGGGTCAGATTGGTGAGCAGTTCTTC
TRBJ2-3 few TRBV13 TRBD2 CASSLGTAGASTDTQYF TGTGCCAGCAGCTTAGGGACAGCGGGGGCTAGCACAGATACGCAGTATTTT
TRBJ1-5 . TRBV5-4 TRBD1 CASSLGGQGDQPQHF TGTGCCAGCAGCTTAGGAGGGCAGGGGGACCAGCCCCAGCATTTT
TRBJ2-1 . TRBV29-1 . CSVPGPSSYNEQFF TGCAGCGTTCCCGGTCCTAGCTCCTACAATGAGCAGTTCTTC
TRBJ1-1 . TRBV7-2 . CASSPRWVVTEAFF TGTGCCAGCAGCCCCCGATGGGTTGTCACTGAAGCTTTCTTT
TRBJ2-5 . TRBV18 . CASSPLEETQYF TGTGCCAGCTCACCACTAGAGGAGACCCAGTACTTC
TRBJ1-2 few TRBV5-1 . CASSLERGNYGYTF TGCGCCAGCAGCTTGGAGCGGGGGAACTATGGCTACACCTTC
TRBJ1-2 . TRBV29-1 . CSVRLPGPTRYGYTF TGCAGCGTCCGACTACCGGGACCGACTCGATATGGCTACACCTTC
TRBJ2-1 . TRBV10-3 TRBD1 CAIRLTGGAYNEQFF TGTGCCATCAGACTGACAGGGGGGGCTTACAATGAGCAGTTCTTC
TRBJ2-3 few TRBV29-1 . CSVDPSITDTQYF TGCAGCGTCGATCCTAGTATCACAGATACGCAGTATTTT
TRBJ1-4 . TRBV5-5 TRBD1 CASSLEYFEGQGNEKLFF TGTGCCAGCAGCTTGGAATATTTCGAGGGACAGGGTAATGAAAAACTGTTTTTT
TRBJ2-5 few TRBV20-1 . CSARRAQETQYF TGCAGTGCTAGAAGGGCCCAAGAGACCCAGTACTTC
TRBJ2-1 few TRBV18 . CASSPKGSKRNEQFF TGTGCCAGCTCACCAAAGGGATCGAAAAGGAATGAGCAGTTCTTC
TRBJ2-7 once TRBV15 TRBD2 CATSRTSGRALKQYF TGTGCCACCAGCAGAACTAGCGGGAGGGCCTTAAAGCAGTACTTC
TRBJ2-1 . TRBV3-1 . CASSQDRGRGRGNEQFF TGTGCCAGCAGCCAAGATCGAGGCAGGGGAAGGGGCAATGAGCAGTTCTTC
TRBJ2-3 . TRBV20-1 . CSASSSPDTQYF TGCAGTGCTTCTTCTAGTCCAGATACGCAGTATTTT
TRBJ2-1 . TRBV12-3/TRBV12-4 TRBD2 CASSLRGTSGRALYNEQFF TGTGCCAGCAGTCTCCGAGGGACTAGCGGGAGGGCCTTATACAATGAGCAGTTCTTC